These 30 T cell receptor beta chains originate from one sample sequenced in a study of human T cells and chemical hapten exposure. From the RACE reads, TCRdb called clonotypes with MiXCR, one entry per CDR3 protein. Among 150,000 to 200,000 distinct CDR3 sequences, around 20% were seen once, and the ten largest hold roughly 6.7%. Specified time point: patch test 1, 2 weeks after DPC sensitization. The treatment denotes: therapeutic diphenylcyclopropenone sensitization with weekly scalp DPC. Source: whole blood, taken in connection with sensitization to the hapten diphenylcyclopropenone (DPC). These receptors originate from a woman aged 50 to 65 with alopecia areata. Some clones in this sample may be carry-over from other donors' samples.

This clonotype was seen more than once but under ten times. V usage is TRBV20-1 and J usage is TRBJ2-2; D possibly corresponds to TRBD1 (5 bases). The CDR3 covers 16 residues. Trimming cost V 0 bases and J 0 bases, with 11 bases left between them. Germline lookup yields CDR1 DFQATT and CDR2 SNEGSKA (reference sequence). In DNA, the CDR3 is TGCAGTGCTAGAGAGTGGGGCAGGCCGAACACCGGGGAGCTGTTTTTT. This sequence encodes CSAREWGRPNTGELFF.

This clonotype was found a few times. This rearrangement joins TRBV11-3 to TRBJ2-2, with D perhaps matching TRBD2 (6 bases). Trimming left V 2 bases short and J 3 bases short, with 16 bases between. CDR1 is SGHNT and CDR2 is YENEEA in the germline V gene. The CDR3 runs to 17 residues. CDR3 coding DNA: TGTGCCAGCAGCTTACTTCCTAGCGTCGGTGACACCGGGGAGCTGTTTTTT. Translated, it gives CASSLLPSVGDTGELFF.

For this clonotype: At one boundary the junction diverges from the germline segment, which might be a read error. The chain recombines TRBV27 with TRBJ2-7; possibly TRBD1 for D (5 bases). The CDR3 is made up of 15 amino acids. CDR1 MNHEY and CDR2 SMNVEV come from the germline V gene (reference sequence). The CDR3 loop reads CASRLFRAPEYEQYF. The CDR3 DNA sequence: TGTGCCAGCAGGTTATTCAGGGCCCCTGAGTACGAGCAGTACTTC.

This CDR3 reads CASSQRSPQGDNEQFF. The DNA of the CDR3 is TGTGCCAGCAGCCAAAGGTCGCCCCAGGGGGACAATGAGCAGTTCTTC. V is TRBV4-2 and J is TRBJ2-1; 7 bases are a match to TRBD1. The CDR3 extends over 16 amino acids. V lost 2 bases, J lost 5 bases, and 9 bases stayed unmatched. The V gene's germline CDR1 is LGHNA and CDR2 YNFKEQ.

This chain uses TRBV29-1 with TRBJ2-7; the D gene is possibly TRBD1 (6 bases). V lost 7 bases to trimming and J lost 2 bases, with 9 bases between them. CDR1 is SQVTM and CDR2 is ANQGSEA in the germline V gene. CDR3 length: 11 amino acids. The CDR3 spells CSGTGTYEQYF. DNA for the CDR3: TGCAGCGGAACAGGGACCTACGAGCAGTACTTC.

A single count supports this clonotype. This CDR3 is CASSYGTSGSTDTQYF. The CDR3 nucleotides are TGTGCCAGCAGTTACGGGACTAGCGGAAGCACAGATACGCAGTATTTT. V is TRBV12-3 or TRBV12-4 and J is TRBJ2-3; 11 nucleotides agree with TRBD2. The CDR3 is made up of 16 amino acids. The ends lost 4 bases at V and 0 bases at J; junction bases unmatched: 3.

This clonotype was seen a few times. This chain links TRBV28 with TRBJ1-5; D gene ambiguous. The ends were cut back, 6 bases at V and 4 bases at J, with 10 bases in the middle. The germline V gene encodes CDR1 MDHEN and CDR2 SYDVKM. The CDR3 consists of 13 residues. CDR3 amino acids: CASRAGMNQPQHF. DNA of the CDR3: TGTGCCAGCAGAGCTGGGATGAATCAGCCCCAGCATTTT.

The chain links TRBV20-1 to TRBJ2-1, with D possibly TRBD2 on 6 matching bases. This CDR3 has 14 residues. From germline, CDR1 is DFQATT and CDR2 SNEGSKA (reference sequence). V shed 1 base and J shed 6 bases, with 13 bases lying between them. The CDR3 reads CSARGGPGSNEQFF. DNA for the CDR3: TGCAGTGCTAGAGGGGGACCCGGGAGCAATGAGCAGTTCTTC.

This chain uses TRBV20-1 with TRBJ2-7; D call uncertain. V shed 6 bases and J shed 6 bases, with 12 bases lying between them. The V gene's germline CDR1 is DFQATT and CDR2 SNEGSKA (reference sequence). This CDR3 has 11 residues. The CDR3 loop is CSAQRPAEQYF. The CDR3 coding sequence is TGCAGTGCCCAGAGGCCTGCCGAGCAGTACTTC.

This clonotype has more than one count but fewer than ten. V is TRBV7-7 and J is TRBJ1-1; 7 positions agree with TRBD1. Unmatched junction bases numbered 9, after V lost 5 bases and J lost 0 bases. The germline CDR1 and CDR2 sequences are SSHAT and FNYEAQ (reference sequence). The length of the CDR3 is 16 residues. Written as DNA, the CDR3 is TGTGCCAGCAGCCGCCTATCTACAGGGGTGAACACTGAAGCTTTCTTT. Protein: CASSRLSTGVNTEAFF.

This clonotype was observed a handful of times. The chain carries TRBV29-1 and TRBJ2-3; a weak D match, TRBD2 (6 bases). Trimming removed 0 bases from V and 0 bases from J, with 16 bases in between. Germline CDR1 and CDR2: SQVTM and ANQGSEA. The CDR3 length is 17 residues. The CDR3 DNA is TGCAGCGTTGAAGATCGGGCCGGGAGACCTAGCACAGATACGCAGTATTTT. It translates to CSVEDRAGRPSTDTQYF.

The sample holds a few counts of this clonotype. The J gene is TRBJ1-2, the V gene TRBV27; the match to TRBD1 covers 9 bases. J gave up 4 bases and V 4 bases, and 13 bases lay outside the gene matches. Germline assignment: CDR1 MNHEY and CDR2 SMNVEV (reference sequence). This CDR3 region has 17 residues. The CDR3 DNA is TGTGCCAGCAGTTCCCGGGACAGGGACTCTCGGTCCTATGGCTACACCTTC. Amino acids: CASSSRDRDSRSYGYTF.

The rearrangement uses TRBV11-2 and TRBJ2-3; D not certain. Trimming stripped 2 bases from V and 3 bases from J, with 21 bases between. The germline V gene has CDR1 SGHAT and CDR2 FQNNGV. The CDR3 totals 18 residues. CDR3 bases: TGTGCCAGCAGCTTAAGGGCGGCCTCACCCCATTCTACAGATACGCAGTATTTT. Protein sequence: CASSLRAASPHSTDTQYF.

This chain uses TRBV11-1 with TRBJ2-1; 13 bases fit TRBD2. The V gene's germline CDR1 is SGHAT and CDR2 FQDESV (reference sequence). With V trimmed by 5 bases and J by 8 bases, 6 bases remained unmatched. CDR3 size: 15 residues. DNA for the CDR3: TGTGCCAGCAGCAGGACTAGCGGGGGCCACTATGAGCAGTTCTTC. As protein: CASSRTSGGHYEQFF.

Of note for this clonotype: This could be a read error, since a much larger clone is one nucleotide away. The chain has TRBV5-4 and TRBJ2-7, with 12 positions matching TRBD2. There are 14 residues in the CDR3. Looked up from germline, CDR1 is SGHNT and CDR2 is YYREEE (reference sequence). Losses at the gene ends were 4 bases for V and 2 bases for J; bases not matched to a gene: 1. The CDR3 loop is CASSRTSGTYEQYF. The CDR3 nucleotides are TGTGCCAGCAGCCGGACTAGCGGGACCTACGAGCAGTACTTC.

The chain is built from TRBV4-1 and TRBJ2-2, with no clear D. The germline V gene has CDR1 MGHRA and CDR2 YSYEKL. V was pared by 5 bases and J by 10 bases, with 8 bases between. This CDR3 comprises 11 residues. The CDR3 spells CASSARQELFF. The CDR3 region has the DNA TGCGCCAGCAGCGCCCGACAGGAGCTGTTTTTT.

The chain is built from TRBV19 and TRBJ2-5; D is unresolved. Germline V lookup: CDR1 LNHDA, CDR2 SQIVND (reference sequence). CDR3 length: 14 residues. V dropped 1 base and J dropped 5 bases, with 11 bases sitting between them. The CDR3 spells CASSIVGSSETQYF. The CDR3 coding sequence is TGTGCCAGTAGTATAGTAGGTAGTTCGGAGACCCAGTACTTC.

The V and J genes are TRBV29-1 and TRBJ1-1, with no clear D. Germline V gene sequence: CDR1 SQVTM, CDR2 ANQGSEA. This CDR3 comprises 12 residues. Trimming took off 4 bases at V and 4 bases at J, with 10 bases between the two ends. The CDR3 sequence is CSVAKGFTEAFF. In nucleotides, the CDR3 is TGCAGCGTTGCAAAGGGCTTCACTGAAGCTTTCTTT.

This clonotype was observed a few times. Here the CDR3 reads CSVGRGDRATEAFF. In nucleotides, the CDR3 is TGCAGCGTTGGTAGGGGGGACAGGGCTACCGAAGCTTTCTTT. The chain combines TRBV29-1 with TRBJ1-1; 9 nucleotides line up with TRBD1. CDR1 SQVTM and CDR2 ANQGSEA come from the germline V gene. Trimming removed 4 bases from V and 8 bases from J; junction bases left unmatched: 11. The CDR3 loop spans 14 amino acids.

This clonotype showed up just a few times. The CDR3, as DNA: TGTGCCAGCAGCTTAGCAGGGAGGGATGAGCAGTTCTTC. Its protein is CASSLAGRDEQFF. J is TRBJ2-1 and V is TRBV7-9; 7 bases agree with TRBD2. The CDR3 has 13 residues. V was clipped by 0 bases and J by 8 bases; unmatched bases: 1. Germline-derived CDR1 and CDR2 are SEHNR and FQNEAQ (reference sequence). The whole variable domain, remainder taken from reference TRBV7-9 and TRBJ2-1, is DTGVSQNPRHKITKRGQNVTFRCDPISEHNRLYWYRQTLGQGPEFLTYFQNEAQLEKSRLLSDRFSAERPKGSFSTLEIQRTEQGDSAMYLCASSLAGRDEQFFGPGTRLTVL.

The J gene is TRBJ2-3, the V gene TRBV10-3; 16 nucleotides agree with TRBD2. Looked up from germline, CDR1 is ENHRY and CDR2 is SYGVKD. Trimming took 10 bases from V and 4 from J; bases not matched to a gene: 11. CDR3 length: 17 amino acids. The CDR3 loop is CATFGGLAGGGADTQYF. The CDR3 region has the DNA TGTGCCACGTTCGGGGGACTAGCGGGAGGGGGGGCAGATACGCAGTATTTT.

This clonotype was seen more than once but under ten times. The chain uses TRBV12-5 and TRBJ2-2; D unclear. Germline-derived CDR1 and CDR2 are LGHNT and FRNRAP. This CDR3 region has 14 residues. Trimming cost V 3 bases and J 0 bases, with 5 bases left between them. CDR3 nucleotide sequence: TGTGCTAGTGGTTTAGGAGCGAACACCGGGGAGCTGTTTTTT. Translated, it gives CASGLGANTGELFF.

This clonotype was counted at least ten times. The chain has TRBV19 and TRBJ1-2, with D tentatively TRBD1 (6 bases). The CDR3 length is 14 residues. The germline CDR1 and CDR2 sequences are LNHDA and SQIVND (reference sequence). The ends were cut back, 5 bases at V and 2 bases at J, with 12 bases in the middle. The CDR3 bases are TGTGCCAGTAGTGCTCGGGGGCGCAACTATGGCTACACCTTC. This encodes CASSARGRNYGYTF. Supplemented by reference TRBV19 and TRBJ1-2, the full variable domain reads DGGITQSPKYLFRKEGQNVTLSCEQNLNHDAMYWYRQDPGQGLRLIYYSQIVNDFQKGDIAEGYSVSREKKESFPLTVTSAQKNPTAFYLCASSARGRNYGYTFGSGTRLTVV.

V is TRBV5-1 and J is TRBJ2-3, with TRBD2 matching 9 bases. Germline CDR1 reads SGHRS; CDR2 reads YFSETQ. The CDR3 has 16 residues. The trim removed 1 base at V and 4 bases at J, leaving 7 bases unmatched. CDR3 sequence reads: CASSLYSGSGADTQYF. The DNA of the CDR3 is TGCGCCAGCAGCTTGTATAGCGGGAGTGGAGCAGATACGCAGTATTTT.

This chain uses TRBV2 with TRBJ2-3; possibly TRBD1 for D (5 bases). The CDR3 is 14 amino acids. CDR1 SNHLY and CDR2 FYNNEI come from the germline V gene. V was clipped by 7 bases and J by 3 bases, with 14 bases between them. The CDR3 protein is CASISIRQTDTQYF. In DNA form, the CDR3 reads TGTGCCAGCATTTCCATAAGACAGACAGATACGCAGTATTTT.

This clonotype has a handful of counts. The rearrangement joins TRBV20-1 to TRBJ1-5; TRBD1 is a possible D gene (6 bases). Germline values: CDR1 DFQATT, CDR2 SNEGSKA (reference sequence). CDR3 length: 14 residues. The V end was cut by 2 bases, the J end by 3 bases, with 11 bases between. CDR3 DNA sequence: TGCAGTGCTAGAAAGGGGGTGTACAATCAGCCCCAGCATTTT. Translated: CSARKGVYNQPQHF.

The table lists this clonotype with a few counts. The chain uses TRBV5-1 and TRBJ2-1, with D uncertain. This CDR3 is 15 amino acids long. Germline CDR1 SGHRS, CDR2 YFSETQ. Trimming left V 5 bases short and J 0 bases short, with 12 bases between. The CDR3 DNA sequence: TGCGCCAGCAGGTATAGCCTTGGCTCCTACAATGAGCAGTTCTTC. As protein: CASRYSLGSYNEQFF.

The gene calls are TRBV20-1 and TRBJ2-2; D possibly corresponds to TRBD1 (6 bases). In germline, CDR1 is DFQATT, CDR2 SNEGSKA (reference sequence). The V gene lost 6 bases and the J gene lost 6 bases, with 14 bases spanning the gap. The CDR3 loop spans 13 amino acids. This CDR3 reads CSALGAGSGELFF. The CDR3 DNA reads as TGCAGTGCCCTGGGGGCGGGTTCCGGGGAGCTGTTTTTT.

A few counts support this clonotype. The CDR3 loop is CAISEQRERNEQFF. Written as DNA, the CDR3 is TGTGCCATCAGTGAGCAGCGGGAGAGGAATGAGCAGTTCTTC. J is TRBJ2-1 and V is TRBV10-3; 8 positions match TRBD2. In germline, CDR1 is ENHRY, CDR2 SYGVKD. The CDR3 contains 14 residues. V shed 2 bases and J 7 bases; nucleotides not matched to a gene: 4.

This clonotype was recorded at least ten times. The J gene is TRBJ2-5, the V gene TRBV15; TRBD1 matches at 8 bases. J was trimmed by 1 base and V by 3 bases; bases with no gene match: 7. In germline, CDR1 is LNHNV, CDR2 YYDKDF (reference sequence). CDR3 length: 16 residues. The CDR3 region has the DNA TGTGCCACCAGCAGGACAGGGGACCCTACCCAAGAGACCCAGTACTTC. This translates into CATSRTGDPTQETQYF.